These 7 T cell receptor beta chains were sequenced from one sample in a study of blood T cell repertoires in COVID-19. Assay: immunoSEQ multiplex PCR; the TCRdb copy retains only in-frame clones and omits some. The table records some 220,000 clones, 75% to 85% of them present only once. The sequenced sample consisted of peripheral blood. The origin of the receptors is a man over 45 with active or convalescent COVID-19.

The gene calls are TRBV19 and TRBJ1-6; D is unresolved. Germline CDR1 and CDR2: LNHDA and SQIVND (reference sequence). This CDR3 has 14 residues. Trimming shortened V by 3 bases and J by 7 bases, and 10 bases separated the two germline ends. The DNA for the CDR3 is TGTGCCAGTAGTATGACCGGGATCAATTCACCCCTCCACTTT. This encodes CASSMTGINSPLHF.

The chain employs TRBV19 and TRBJ2-1, with D tentatively TRBD2 (6 bases). Trimming pared 5 bases from V and 4 bases from J, leaving 15 bases between. Germline loops: CDR1 LNHDA, CDR2 SQIVND (reference sequence). The CDR3 sequence is 15 residues long. As DNA, the CDR3 is TGTGCCAGTAGTCTCCGGGACTCCGAATACAATGAGCAGTTCTTC. This gives the protein CASSLRDSEYNEQFF.

V is TRBV6-6 and J is TRBJ2-5; 9 nucleotides agree with TRBD1. Germline assignment: CDR1 MNHNY and CDR2 SVGAGI (reference sequence). With 7 bases clipped from V and 5 bases from J, the junction kept 8 bases outside the gene matches. CDR3 length equals 14 residues. The CDR3 region has the DNA TGTGCCAGCACCTTCACCGACAGGGGGGAGACCCAGTACTTC. It codes for CASTFTDRGETQYF.

The V gene is TRBV5-6, the J gene TRBJ2-1, with a tentative D call TRBD1 (6 bases). Trimming cost V 2 bases and J 6 bases, with 15 bases left between them. CDR1 SGHDT and CDR2 YYEEEE come from the germline V gene. This CDR3 has 15 residues. Here the CDR3 reads CASSFKQGSGNEQFF. For the CDR3, the DNA is TGTGCCAGCAGCTTTAAACAGGGCTCTGGCAATGAGCAGTTCTTC.

The V call is TRBV11-2, the J call TRBJ2-1, with a weak D call TRBD2 (6 bases). CDR1 and CDR2 from the germline V gene are SGHAT and FQNNGV. This CDR3 has 17 residues. V was cut by 5 bases and J by 8 bases, with 25 bases left in between. The CDR3 coding sequence is TGTGCCAGCAGCCCCCTAAAGGGAGGTCGGGGAAGCCATGAGCAGTTCTTC. This gives the protein CASSPLKGGRGSHEQFF. The full variable domain, in which reference TRBV11-2 and TRBJ2-1 provide the parts outside the CDR3, is EAGVAQSPRYKIIEKRQSVAFWCNPISGHATLYWYQQILGQGPKLLIQFQNNGVVDDSQLPKDRFSAERLKGVDSTLKIQPAKLEDSAVYLCASSPLKGGRGSHEQFFGPGTRLTVL.

This sequence joins TRBV7-2 and TRBJ2-2; TRBD1 might be the D (5 bases). Germline lookup yields CDR1 SGHTA and CDR2 FQGNSA. Deletions cut 6 bases from V and 2 bases from J, with 10 bases between. CDR3 size: 14 residues. The CDR3 is CASRYRINTGELFF. CDR3 nucleotide sequence: TGTGCCAGCAGATACAGGATAAACACCGGGGAGCTGTTTTTT.

V usage is TRBV19 and J usage is TRBJ2-3, with D maybe TRBD2 (5 bases). Trimming stripped 0 bases from V and 0 bases from J, with 7 bases between. Germline CDR1 and CDR2: LNHDA and SQIVND (reference sequence). The CDR3 is 15 residues long. The CDR3 DNA sequence: TGTGCCAGTAGTATAGAAGCGGCTAGCACAGATACGCAGTATTTT. It specifies CASSIEAASTDTQYF.